A selection of T cell receptor beta chains follows, all from one sample in a study of T cell responses to AZD1222 COVID-19 vaccine. Profiling relied on immunoSEQ multiplex PCR, and the TCRdb table lists in-frame clones only, not all of them. The table records about 70,000 clones, about four fifths of them present only once. Here the sequenced sample was peripheral blood, taken on day 0 of AZD1222 vaccination. These receptor sequences come from an adult in good health. Both conserved end residues are part of each CDR3. The order of the fields is J gene, clone size, D gene, V gene, CDR3 DNA, CDR3 protein. A D gene is named only where the DNA matches it firmly. Clone size, where shown, is once, few, many, or a class for clones that have expanded.

TRBJ2-3,-,-,TRBV4-2,TGTGCCAGCAGCCAAGATGGGGCAGGCGGAGGGAACACAGATACGCAGTATTTT,CASSQDGAGGGNTDTQYF
TRBJ2-7,-,TRBD1,TRBV4-1,TGCGCCAGCAGCCGTGGACAGGGGGATAACTACGAGCAGTACTTC,CASSRGQGDNYEQYF
TRBJ1-1,-,-,TRBV18,TGTGCCAGCTCACCACGGGGAACAGCATACGAAGCTTTCTTT,CASSPRGTAYEAFF
TRBJ2-6,-,-,TRBV7-8,TGTGCCAGCAGCCTTCTCGGAGCCCCGTTCTCTGGGGCCAACGTCCTGACTTTC,CASSLLGAPFSGANVLTF
TRBJ2-7,once,-,TRBV2,TGTGCCAGCAGTGAACAGGGCCACTACGAGCAGTACTTC,CASSEQGHYEQYF
TRBJ2-7,-,TRBD1,TRBV2,TGTGCCATCCGGGACAGCTCCTACGAGCAGTACTTC,CAIRDSSYEQYF
TRBJ2-3,-,-,TRBV24-1,TGTGCCACCAGTGATGGAGGGGATCCCACAGATACGCAGTATTTT,CATSDGGDPTDTQYF
TRBJ1-2,few,-,TRBV30,TGTGCCTGGAGCGGATCAGGGGACGGCTACACCTTC,CAWSGSGDGYTF
TRBJ2-7,-,-,TRBV4-3,TGCGCCAGCAGCCAAGGCGGCAGCTCCTACGAGCAGTACTTC,CASSQGGSSYEQYF
TRBJ1-2,-,-,TRBV6-4,TGTGCCAGCAGTCCCCGGACAAATGGCTATGGCTACACCTTC,CASSPRTNGYGYTF
TRBJ2-1,-,-,TRBV27,TGTGCCAGCAGTTTAAGGGGCGGAGGGAATGAGCAGTTCTTC,CASSLRGGGNEQFF
TRBJ2-2,-,TRBD1,TRBV28,TGTGCCAGCAGTTTCAGGGGACAGGGAGGTACCGGGGAGCTGTTTTTT,CASSFRGQGGTGELFF
TRBJ1-5,-,-,TRBV6-4,TGTGCCAGCAGCCACGGGAGCAATCAGCCCCAGCATTTT,CASSHGSNQPQHF
TRBJ2-7,-,-,TRBV4-1,TGCGCCAGCAGCCAAGTTCTCGGTCCATATTACGAGCAGTACTTC,CASSQVLGPYYEQYF
TRBJ2-7,-,-,TRBV5-1,TGCGCCAGCAGCTTGGACGGCGGGCTCTCCTACGAGCAGTACTTC,CASSLDGGLSYEQYF
TRBJ1-2,-,TRBD1,TRBV12-3/TRBV12-4,TGTGCCAGCAGCAGGACAGGGGGCGATGGCTACACCTTC,CASSRTGGDGYTF
TRBJ1-2,-,-,TRBV19,TGTGCCAGTAGTACCTCTGGACGGGGCTATGGCTACACCTTC,CASSTSGRGYGYTF
TRBJ2-1,-,TRBD2,TRBV6-1,TGTGCCAGCAGTGGTGATGCTAGCGGGGGGGCCTTTTCGAAGCAGTTCTTC,CASSGDASGGAFSKQFF
TRBJ1-5,-,-,TRBV11-2,TGTGCCAGCAGCTTGGGTACCGTCTATAGCAATCAGCCCCAGCATTTT,CASSLGTVYSNQPQHF
TRBJ2-3,-,-,TRBV4-3,TGCGCCAGCAGCCAAGATGGTACTAGCTTTGATATCACAGATACGCAGTATTTT,CASSQDGTSFDITDTQYF
TRBJ2-2,-,TRBD1,TRBV2,TGTGCCAGCAGCGCACAGGGGGCCATCAACACCGGGGAGCTGTTTTTT,CASSAQGAINTGELFF
TRBJ2-3,-,TRBD2,TRBV5-1,TGCGCCAGCAGCCCGGGGACTAGCGGGGGTTCGTCAGATACGCAGTATTTT,CASSPGTSGGSSDTQYF
TRBJ2-3,-,-,TRBV11-1,TGTGCCAGCAGCCCCACTAGGGTGGCGACAGATACGCAGTATTTT,CASSPTRVATDTQYF
TRBJ1-5,-,TRBD1,TRBV28,TGTGCCAGCAGTTCCGGGACAGGGTATCAGCCCCAGCATTTT,CASSSGTGYQPQHF
TRBJ1-1,-,-,TRBV18,TGTGCCAGCTCACAGGGGGTGGACACTGAAGCTTTCTTT,CASSQGVDTEAFF
TRBJ2-3,-,TRBD2,TRBV6-5,TGTGCCAGCAGCCTAGCGGGGGCCAGAGATACGCAGTATTTT,CASSLAGARDTQYF
TRBJ1-4,-,TRBD1,TRBV18,TGTGCCAGCTCATCTACCGGGACAGGTGAAAAACTGTTTTTT,CASSSTGTGEKLFF
TRBJ2-5,-,-,TRBV5-6,TGTGCCAGCAGCTTGAATCCGTCGCTCCAAGAGACCCAGTACTTC,CASSLNPSLQETQYF
TRBJ1-1,-,-,TRBV7-2,TGTGCCAGCACCGGGGCTGGGTACACTGAAGCTTTCTTT,CASTGAGYTEAFF
TRBJ2-5,-,-,TRBV19,TGTGCCAGTAGTATTCGCCCTGACAGCGTGCCCCAAGAGACCCAGTACTTC,CASSIRPDSVPQETQYF
TRBJ1-2,-,TRBD1,TRBV28,TGTGCCAGCAGAGAGACAGGGGGTCTCTATGGCTACACCTTC,CASRETGGLYGYTF
TRBJ1-2,-,TRBD1,TRBV6-4,TGTGCCAGCAGTGAAGGGGGAAACAGGGGCGGCAACTATGGCTACACCTTC,CASSEGGNRGGNYGYTF
TRBJ2-1,-,TRBD1,TRBV10-1,TGCGCCAGCAGTGCGGGACAGCCGAACAATGAGCAGTTCTTC,CASSAGQPNNEQFF
TRBJ1-1,-,-,TRBV7-9,TGTGCCAGCAGCTTTGTGGGGGGAGGTACTGAAGCTTTCTTT,CASSFVGGGTEAFF
TRBJ2-3,-,TRBD2,TRBV7-2,TGTGCCAGCAGCTTTGGGCTAGCGGTAGATACGCAGTATTTT,CASSFGLAVDTQYF